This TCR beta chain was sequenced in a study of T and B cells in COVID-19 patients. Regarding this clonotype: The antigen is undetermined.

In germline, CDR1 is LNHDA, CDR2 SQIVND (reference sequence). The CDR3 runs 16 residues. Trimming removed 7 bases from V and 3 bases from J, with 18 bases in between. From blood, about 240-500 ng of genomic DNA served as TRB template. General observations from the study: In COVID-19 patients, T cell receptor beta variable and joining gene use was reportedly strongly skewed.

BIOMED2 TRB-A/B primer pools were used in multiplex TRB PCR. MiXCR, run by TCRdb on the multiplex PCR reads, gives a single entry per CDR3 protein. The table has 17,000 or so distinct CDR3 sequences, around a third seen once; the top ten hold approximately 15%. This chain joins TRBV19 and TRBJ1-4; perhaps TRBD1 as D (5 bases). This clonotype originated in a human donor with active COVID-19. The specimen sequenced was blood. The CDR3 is CASTTHPTGPNEKLFF. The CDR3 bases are TGTGCCAGTACTACCCACCCGACGGGGCCTAATGAAAAACTGTTTTTT.